The T cell receptor (beta chain) described here comes from a study of cytomegalovirus exposure and HLA in healthy donors. Findings and caveats of the study: TCR beta chain V- and J-gene trimming was linked, in a later analysis, to a missense variant in DCLRE1C. In vitro testing confirmed a few CMV-associated chains as specific for CMV antigens.

This clone was picked up a small number of times. What it recognizes is unknown. A multiplex PCR was run with 60 Vbeta primers and 13 Jbeta primers. Method: immunoSEQ multiplex PCR; TCRdb's copy keeps in-frame clones and lacks some. In the table there are about 83,000 clones, approximately 80% of which are singletons. The clonotype was recovered from a woman in her 30s in good health and CMV-seronegative. The sequenced material came from PBMCs.

The DNA for the CDR3 is TGTGCCATCAGTGAGTCGATGACTAGCGGGAGTGGCTACAATGAGCAGTTCTTC. Its translation: CAISESMTSGSGYNEQFF. The V gene is TRBV10-3, the J gene TRBJ2-1; 12 bases are a match to TRBD2. Germline V gene data show CDR1 as ENHRY and CDR2 as SYGVKD. The CDR3 spans 18 residues. V shed 0 bases, J shed 3 bases, and the junction held 6 bases outside the gene matches.